The T cell receptor beta chain under discussion was sequenced for a study of cytomegalovirus exposure and HLA in healthy donors. The study, taken as a whole, reports: As was reported, the HLA-A and HLA-B alleles of most subjects were accurately predicted from TCR beta sequences. In a later analysis, HLA-associated beta chains showed higher expansion and lower generation probabilities than comparable chains. Within an earlier analysis, most TCR beta V segments proved productive either about 87% or about 30% of the time.

The study ran its PCR with 60 Vbeta and 13 Jbeta primers. This table comes from immunoSEQ multiplex PCR, and its TCRdb copy is limited to in-frame clones, with some not included. Among 200,000 to 250,000 clones listed, around 80% were seen once. Note on this clone: No antigen is known for it.

Trimming shortened V by 10 bases and J by 8 bases, and 20 bases separated the two germline ends. Per germline, CDR1 MDHEN and CDR2 SYDVKM. The CDR3 spans 13 residues. The sequenced sample consisted of PBMCs. The TCR sequence derives from a woman aged 55-69 years in good health and CMV-seropositive. The rearrangement uses TRBV28 and TRBJ1-2; tentatively, D is TRBD1 (6 bases). The CDR3 is CAITPGHQGGYTF. The CDR3 region has the DNA TGTGCCATCACACCGGGACATCAGGGCGGCTACACCTTC.